The 22 T cell receptor beta chains below were found in one sample sequenced in a study of monozygotic twins with inflammatory bowel disease. TCRdb reprocessed the 5' RACE reads and stores each CDR3 protein as one record, lacking DNA. The table lists 350,000 to 500,000 distinct CDR3 sequences. Sequencing was performed on blood. These receptors all come from a human donor with ulcerative colitis or Crohn's disease, or a healthy co-twin of an affected twin (not recorded which).

CDR3 region: CASSLVGQATQETQYF. V is TRBV7-2 and J is TRBJ2-5; TCRdb's D call of TRBD1 is untestable without DNA. Germline V gene lookup returns CDR1 SGHTA and CDR2 FQGNSA. This CDR3 is built from 16 residues.

This chain connects TRBV5-1 to TRBJ2-5; TCRdb's D gene call, TRBD2, goes unchecked for lack of DNA. This CDR3 has 16 amino acids. Per germline, CDR1 SGHRS and CDR2 YFSETQ. This chain's CDR3 is CASSLIAGAYQETQYF.

The J gene is TRBJ2-3, the V gene TRBV9; TCRdb indicates TRBD1, and absent DNA this call remains unverified. The CDR3 totals 12 residues. CDR1 is SGDLS, CDR2 YYNGEE, per germline. The CDR3 here is CASSPPSHTQYF.

V gene TRBV6-1 combines with J gene TRBJ1-1; TCRdb outputs TRBD1, but without DNA this stays unchecked. The CDR3 consists of 13 residues. The germline V gene has CDR1 MNHNS and CDR2 SASEGT. This chain's CDR3 is CATPDRAGTEAFF.

V is TRBV5-5 and J is TRBJ1-2; the TRBD1 assignment by TCRdb is unverifiable without DNA. Looked up from germline, CDR1 is SGHKS and CDR2 is YYEKEE (reference sequence). The CDR3 is 17 residues long. CDR3 sequence reads: CASSLAGGQITIGGYTF.

V usage is TRBV12-3 or TRBV12-4 and J usage is TRBJ1-1. This CDR3 contains 15 residues. The CDR3: CASSWSGGKNTEAFF.

This CDR3 reads CARGRRNQPQHF. The V gene is TRBV21-1, the J gene TRBJ1-5. TRBV21-1 is termed a pseudogene. The CDR3 loop spans 12 amino acids.

The CDR3 sequence is CSVVIYYKQYF. This chain connects TRBV29-1 to TRBJ2-7. This CDR3 has 11 residues. The germline CDR1 and CDR2 sequences are SQVTM and ANQGSEA.

The chain uses TRBV15 and TRBJ2-3; the D call of TRBD1 rests on TCRdb alone, since no DNA is present to check it. Germline CDR1 is LNHNV and CDR2 is YYDKDF (reference sequence). The CDR3 consists of 14 residues. This chain's CDR3 is CATSRATGQDTQYF.

The rearrangement joins TRBV11-2 to TRBJ2-3; TCRdb proposes TRBD2, but this gene call is untestable without DNA. The CDR3 extends over 17 amino acids. From germline, CDR1 is SGHAT and CDR2 FQNNGV. The CDR3 region is CASSLELAGVKTDTQYF.

J is TRBJ2-5 and V is TRBV20-1. The CDR3 runs to 12 residues. The germline CDR1 and CDR2 sequences are DFQATT and SNEGSKA (reference sequence). The CDR3 protein is CSAKGGGETQYF.

The CDR3 sequence is CASSLYWGYGYTF. The chain joins TRBV5-1 to TRBJ1-2. The CDR3 has 13 amino acids. Germline loops: CDR1 SGHRS, CDR2 YFSETQ.

The V and J genes are TRBV7-9 and TRBJ1-2. Germline CDR1 reads SEHNR; CDR2 reads FQNEAQ (reference sequence). CDR3 length: 17 amino acids. CDR3 in amino acids: CASSSYRDGTSNYGYTF. Complete variable domain (other parts from reference TRBV7-9 and TRBJ1-2): DTGVSQNPRHKITKRGQNVTFRCDPISEHNRLYWYRQTLGQGPEFLTYFQNEAQLEKSRLLSDRFSAERPKGSFSTLEIQRTEQGDSAMYLCASSSYRDGTSNYGYTFGSGTRLTVV.

The chain joins TRBV30 to TRBJ2-2. This CDR3 spans 13 amino acids. The germline gives CDR1 GTSNPN, CDR2 SVGIG (reference sequence). CDR3 sequence: CAWSLQGTGELFF. Variable domain in full (rest from reference TRBV30 and TRBJ2-2): SQTIHQWPATLVQPVGSPLSLECTVEGTSNPNLYWYRQAAGRGLQLLFYSVGIGQISSEVPQNLSASRPQDRQFILSSKKLLLSDSGFYLCAWSLQGTGELFFGEGSRLTVL.

The chain uses TRBV6-1 and TRBJ2-1. This CDR3 contains 12 residues. Germline-derived CDR1 and CDR2 are MNHNS and SASEGT. The CDR3 loop is CASAAVYNEQFF.

The CDR3: CASSSDRTGGYEQYF. V is TRBV5-4 and J is TRBJ2-7; the D call of TRBD1 rests on TCRdb alone, since no DNA is present to check it. Germline CDR1 and CDR2: SGHNT and YYREEE (reference sequence). This CDR3 region has 15 residues.

The chain is built from TRBV20-1 and TRBJ1-1; the TCRdb call, TRBD1, lacks DNA for checking. The CDR3 is 13 amino acids. Germline V gives CDR1 DFQATT, CDR2 SNEGSKA (reference sequence). CDR3 residues: CSASTQVEAEAFF.

The CDR3 loop reads CATSRAGVTDTQYF. The chain links TRBV24-1 to TRBJ2-3; TCRdb's D call of TRBD2 is untestable without DNA. The CDR3 covers 14 residues. Germline values: CDR1 KGHDR, CDR2 SFDVKD.

V usage is TRBV7-3 and J usage is TRBJ2-1; TCRdb's D call, TRBD2, is unchecked because there is no DNA. CDR3 size: 14 residues. CDR1 is SGHTA and CDR2 is FQGTGA in the germline V gene. The CDR3 here is CASRSGLAGGEQFF.

The genes are TRBV4-3 and TRBJ2-1; TCRdb's D call of TRBD1 is untestable without DNA. Germline CDR1 is LGHNA and CDR2 is YSLEER. The CDR3 covers 15 residues. The CDR3 protein is CASSPVPGLTNEQFF.

This sequence joins TRBV5-1 and TRBJ2-7. The CDR3 spans 14 residues. Germline V gene sequence: CDR1 SGHRS, CDR2 YFSETQ. CDR3 region: CASSLDPAIYEQYF.

This rearrangement joins TRBV5-1 to TRBJ2-6. The germline V gene encodes CDR1 SGHRS and CDR2 YFSETQ. The CDR3 consists of 17 residues. CDR3 loop: CASSLGPTISGANVLTF.